The next 10 T cell receptor beta chains were all read from a single sample in a study of blood T cell repertoires in COVID-19. Some clones are missing from TCRdb's copy, which holds only in-frame ones; the method was immunoSEQ multiplex PCR. The sample consists of about 98,000 clones, nearly 90% of them appearing once. Input material: peripheral blood. The source is a man between 70 and 80 years old with acute or convalescent COVID-19.

CDR3 in amino acids: CASSIDRNTEAFF. The CDR3 DNA reads TGCGCCAGCAGCATAGACAGGAACACTGAAGCTTTCTTT. The V gene is TRBV5-1, the J gene TRBJ1-1, with TRBD1 as a possible D gene (5 bases). Between the trimmed V and J ends, which lost 4 bases and 1 base, there was a span of 8 bases. CDR1 SGHRS and CDR2 YFSETQ come from the germline V gene. The CDR3 length is 13 residues.

The chain has TRBV18 and TRBJ2-1, with TRBD1 matching over 7 bases. The CDR3 runs to 17 residues. V gave up 0 bases and J gave up 4 bases; unmatched junction bases: 9. CDR1 and CDR2 from the germline V gene are KGHSH and LQKENI. In DNA, the CDR3 is TGTGCCAGCTCACCACCGGGACCAGCAGGGGGTTACAATGAGCAGTTCTTC. Encoded protein: CASSPPGPAGGYNEQFF.

Worth noting for this clone: Other nucleotide sequences from this sample produce the same CDR3. CDR3 region: CASSLTGSGNTIYF. In DNA, the CDR3 is TGTGCCAGCAGCTTAACAGGGAGCGGAAACACCATATATTTT. The gene calls are TRBV11-2 and TRBJ1-3, with D maybe TRBD1 (6 bases). CDR1 is SGHAT, CDR2 FQNNGV, per germline. Trimming shortened V by 2 bases and J by 4 bases, and 9 bases separated the two germline ends. The CDR3 is 14 amino acids.

V and J are TRBV19 and TRBJ1-5; D is uncertain. The CDR3 is 14 amino acids. Germline V gene sequence: CDR1 LNHDA, CDR2 SQIVND (reference sequence). V lost 6 bases, J lost 0 bases, and 9 bases lay in between. This chain's CDR3 is CASRREYSNQPQHF. The CDR3 coding sequence is TGTGCCAGTAGGAGGGAGTATAGCAATCAGCCCCAGCATTTT.

There are a few counts of this clone. J is TRBJ2-1 and V is TRBV28; D perhaps matches TRBD1 (5 bases). CDR3 length: 13 residues. The germline V gene encodes CDR1 MDHEN and CDR2 SYDVKM. V gave up 3 bases and J gave up 3 bases, with 6 bases separating them. The CDR3 DNA sequence: TGTGCCAGCAGTTTCACAGGCTACAATGAGCAGTTCTTC. Translated, it gives CASSFTGYNEQFF.

This clone occurred once. The chain combines TRBV29-1 with TRBJ1-1; TRBD1 agrees at 8 bases. V shed 6 bases, J shed 5 bases, and the junction held 2 bases outside the gene matches. The V gene's germline CDR1 is SQVTM and CDR2 ANQGSEA. The CDR3 is 11 residues long. The CDR3 loop is CSVDRGTEAFF. CDR3 DNA sequence: TGCAGCGTCGACAGGGGTACTGAAGCTTTCTTT. The full variable domain, with the rest looked up from reference TRBV29-1 and TRBJ1-1, is SAVISQKPSRDICQRGTSLTIQCQVDSQVTMMFWYRQQPGQSLTLIATANQGSEATYESGFVIDKFPISRPNLTFSTLTVSNMSPEDSSIYLCSVDRGTEAFFGQGTRLTVV.

The V and J genes are TRBV19 and TRBJ1-5; no reliable D call. The length of the CDR3 is 15 residues. The germline CDR1 and CDR2 sequences are LNHDA and SQIVND (reference sequence). The V end lost 8 bases, the J end lost 5 bases, and 19 bases lay between the germline ends. In DNA form, the CDR3 reads TGTGCCAGTGGGCATCCCCGTGGCGGGGATCAGCCCCAGCATTTT. Translated, it gives CASGHPRGGDQPQHF.

Remarks on this clone: The junction departs from germline at one end; a sequencing error may be responsible. This chain uses TRBV28 with TRBJ2-7, with 9 bases identical to TRBD1. This CDR3 spans 14 amino acids. Germline V gene sequence: CDR1 MDHEN, CDR2 SYDVKM. CDR3 residues: CASSWDRQGVPRNF. The CDR3 DNA follows: TGTGCCAGCAGTTGGGATAGACAGGGGGTACCCAGAAACTTC.

V gene TRBV28 combines with J gene TRBJ1-6, with TRBD1 matching over 9 bases. The V gene's germline CDR1 is MDHEN and CDR2 SYDVKM. The CDR3 is 15 residues long. Losses at the gene ends were 5 bases for V and 8 bases for J; bases not matched to a gene: 7. This CDR3 reads CASSPGTGRYSPLHF. The CDR3 DNA sequence: TGTGCCAGCAGTCCAGGGACAGGGCGTTATTCACCCCTCCACTTT.

V and J are TRBV29-1 and TRBJ1-1; 7 nucleotides agree with TRBD1. The CDR3 has 14 residues. V was clipped by 5 bases and J by 2 bases; unmatched bases: 8. CDR1 and CDR2 (germline): SQVTM, ANQGSEA. CDR3 region: CSVTRGQTNTEAFF. CDR3 DNA sequence: TGCAGCGTTACTCGGGGACAGACCAACACTGAAGCTTTCTTT. Full variable domain (remainder filled in from reference TRBV29-1 and TRBJ1-1): SAVISQKPSRDICQRGTSLTIQCQVDSQVTMMFWYRQQPGQSLTLIATANQGSEATYESGFVIDKFPISRPNLTFSTLTVSNMSPEDSSIYLCSVTRGQTNTEAFFGQGTRLTVV.